This T cell receptor beta chain was observed in a study of blood T cells in healthy people across ages (dated by TCRdb to about 2015). About the investigation overall: In model experiments, template switching captured roughly one uniquely barcoded TCR beta cDNA molecule for every two T cells. The donors were divided into four age groups: young (average around 17 years), middle-aged (roughly 40), aged (approximately 62) and long-lived (roughly 82). To avoid experimental bias, donors of different ages were randomly spread across the sequencing lanes. Using deep sequencing normalized with unique cDNA molecular identifiers, the study measured how TCR beta repertoire diversity changes with age. Two additional independent replicas of 1 million unique cDNA reads from the same blood draw were analyzed for two donors (one aged 18 to 29 and one aged 80 or older).

The roughly 42 donors, aged about 6 to 100 years, were systemically healthy Caucasian individuals from Russia. Each donor gave about 9.7 milliliters of peripheral blood, drawn into EDTA-treated Vacutainer tubes. Ficoll-Paque density-gradient centrifugation was used to isolate PBMCs, with at least 6.5 million per sample. Total RNA was extracted from PBMCs with Trizol reagent, with at least 6 micrograms obtained per sample. Naive CD45RAhigh/CD27high T cell percentages were measured by flow cytometry on a PBMC aliquot from every donor. The library was built by means of 5' RACE. The sequencer listed for this sample is Illumina HiSeq 2500. A second PCR of about 6 to 11 cycles was run with a J-beta primer mix and a sample-barcoded 5' primer. A unique molecular identifier was introduced onto each TCR beta cDNA molecule by a template-switch 5' adaptor carrying 12 random nucleotides. At least 2.5 million CDR3-containing paired-end reads were obtained from each sample. First-strand cDNA was synthesized from all RNA with the Mint cDNA synthesis kit, primed by a TRBC-specific oligonucleotide. Following uracil-DNA glycosylase treatment, a first 18-cycle PCR with universal primers M1SS and BC2_uni_R was performed on all cDNA. As for how the authors treated the data: Normalization of each sample was performed by random selection of 1 million high-quality reads, each carrying a distinct molecular identifier. Instead of being binned into consensus sequences, reads that shared molecular identifiers were thrown out. MiTCR, set to a Q25 quality threshold and the strictest error-elimination algorithm, was used for CDR3 identification, clonotype clustering and error correction. A nonparametric unseen species model with Euler transformation was used to estimate lower-bound total TCR beta diversity. TCRdb handled the public reads itself, with Q25 trimming in fastp and clone calling in MiXCR, and kept productive beta chains. Identical CDR3 proteins give one entry, which carries the most common genes and DNA. The V and J calls shown here were made by TCRdb, not taken from the authors' results. The sample records about 1.5 million distinct CDR3 sequences, roughly 45% of which are singletons. 7.9% of the sample is held by the ten biggest clonotypes.

This clonotype turned up a few times. Its binding antigen is unknown. No base quality information exists; no much larger clone differs at one position. What the authors observed across the whole study: Compared with the aged group, more naive CD4+ T cells, fewer expanded clones and increased TCR diversity were shown by the long-lived group, suggesting age selection. Observed TCR beta diversity correlated strongly with the percentage of naive T cells measured by flow cytometry. Estimates of total diversity based on one million sequenced T cells were regarded as lower bounds and as underestimates. Bulk unsorted PBMC profiling prevented conclusive comparison of naive and antigen-experienced compartments. The CMV infection status of donors was not known, potentially confounding age-related changes in expanded clonotypes. As age increased, observed TCR beta diversity per million T cells dropped in a roughly linear way, and a significant reduction was already evident by age about 40.

The sequence was collected from a woman aged 18-30 years in good health. The sequenced sample was blood.

The CDR3 has the sequence CASSQDKRRSTEAFF. At the DNA level, the sequence is TGTGCCAGCAGCCAAGATAAACGGAGGAGCACTGAAGCTTTCTTT. The V and J segments used are TRBV14 and TRBJ1-1; the D gene lacks a confident call. The CDR3 contains 15 residues, cysteine and phenylalanine counted. Solely the CDR3 DNA is kept, with 45 bases framed from the first base. Sequences SGHDN (CDR1) and FVKESK (CDR2) are obtained from the germline V gene. V drops 0 bases and J drops 4 bases, leaving 12 bases in between.